The 2 T cell receptor beta chains presented below share a single source sample, sequenced in a study of ipilimumab plus nivolumab after autologous stem cell transplantation. The assay was immunoSEQ multiplex PCR, and TCRdb's table has in-frame clones only and misses some. The sample contains tens of thousands of clones, under 75% of which appear only once. This material consisted of PBMCs, taken in a trial of ipilimumab plus nivolumab as post-transplant consolidation. The receptors were gathered from a male donor with diffuse large B-cell lymphoma.

The chain is built from TRBV29-1 and TRBJ2-7; no definite D call. The CDR3 has 13 residues. In germline, CDR1 is SQVTM, CDR2 ANQGSEA. V was trimmed by 3 bases and J by 0 bases, leaving 9 bases between them. CDR3: CSVEDPSSYEQYF. CDR3 DNA sequence: TGCAGCGTTGAGGACCCGAGCTCCTACGAGCAGTACTTC.

The V call is TRBV5-1, the J call TRBJ1-3, with 7 bases that match TRBD1. Trimming cost V 3 bases and J 4 bases; bases outside gene matches: 7. CDR3 length: 15 amino acids. Germline assignment: CDR1 SGHRS and CDR2 YFSETQ. This chain's CDR3 is CASSYDQTGGNTIYF. The CDR3 nucleotides read TGCGCCAGCAGCTACGACCAGACAGGGGGAAACACCATATATTTT.